These T cell receptor beta chains were read from a single sample in a study of long-term antiretroviral therapy in people with HIV. Repertoires were generated with immunoSEQ multiplex PCR, while TCRdb's copy carries only in-frame clones and drops some. The sample includes 35,000 to 40,000 clones, approximately 85% seen only once; the top ten take under 12%. Sample: unsorted PBMCs, taken 2.2 years after starting antiretroviral therapy. The receptor set was obtained from a man younger than 35 with HIV. The CDR3 runs from the conserved cysteine through the conserved F or W. A D gene is named only where the DNA matches it firmly.

CDR3: CASSLGWDRDYGYTF; DNA: TGTGCTAGCAGCTTAGGATGGGACAGGGACTATGGCTACACCTTC; D: TRBD1; J: TRBJ1-2; V: TRBV7-7
CDR3: CASRNWEGAINTGELFF; DNA: TGTGCCAGCAGGAATTGGGAGGGGGCTATAAACACCGGGGAGCTGTTTTTT; D: -; J: TRBJ2-2; V: TRBV5-4
CDR3: CASREVRGGNTIYF; DNA: TGTGCCAGCAGAGAGGTGAGGGGCGGAAACACCATATATTTT; D: -; J: TRBJ1-3; V: TRBV9
CDR3: CASSLAASGTDTQYF; DNA: TGCGCCAGCAGCTTGGCCGCCTCGGGGACAGATACGCAGTATTTT; D: -; J: TRBJ2-3; V: TRBV5-1
CDR3: CASSTGTSSTTDTQYF; DNA: TGTGCCAGCAGCACCGGGACTAGCTCAACCACAGATACGCAGTATTTT; D: TRBD2; J: TRBJ2-3; V: TRBV11-3
CDR3: CASTGGSYNEQFF; DNA: TGTGCCAGCACAGGGGGCTCCTACAATGAGCAGTTCTTC; D: TRBD1; J: TRBJ2-1; V: TRBV7-9
CDR3: CASSGGLGGGTEAFF; DNA: TGTGCCAGCAGCGGGGGGTTAGGCGGTGGCACTGAAGCTTTCTTT; D: -; J: TRBJ1-1; V: TRBV9
CDR3: CASGSGTVQETQYF; DNA: TGTGCTAGTGGTTCAGGGACGGTCCAAGAGACCCAGTACTTC; D: -; J: TRBJ2-5; V: TRBV12-5
CDR3: CASSSEGLASSYEQYF; DNA: TGCGCCAGCAGCTCGGAAGGACTAGCCAGTTCATACGAGCAGTACTTC; D: TRBD2; J: TRBJ2-7; V: TRBV5-1
CDR3: CAISRGTSGRGDTQYF; DNA: TGTGCCATCAGCAGAGGGACTAGCGGGCGGGGAGATACGCAGTATTTT; D: TRBD2; J: TRBJ2-3; V: TRBV10-3
CDR3: CAISDVDSIYEQYF; DNA: TGTGCCATCAGCGACGTGGACAGTATCTACGAGCAGTACTTC; D: -; J: TRBJ2-7; V: TRBV10-3
CDR3: CSVDPPDLQGFRETQYF; DNA: TGCAGCGTTGACCCACCTGACTTGCAGGGCTTTAGGGAGACCCAGTACTTC; D: -; J: TRBJ2-5; V: TRBV29-1
CDR3: CASSAGTYSYEQYF; DNA: TGTGCCAGCAGCGCCGGGACTTACTCCTACGAGCAGTACTTC; D: -; J: TRBJ2-7; V: TRBV9